The 10 T cell receptor beta chains presented below share a single source sample, sequenced in a study of blood T cell repertoires in COVID-19. Only in-frame clones appear in the TCRdb table, and some are missing; sequencing was by immunoSEQ multiplex PCR. The sample contains 200,000 to 250,000 clones, around 80% of which appear only once. Specimen: peripheral blood. The receptors originated from a woman under 30 with acute or convalescent COVID-19.

The chain recombines TRBV5-1 with TRBJ2-6, with unresolved D. This CDR3 has 17 residues. Germline V gene sequence: CDR1 SGHRS, CDR2 YFSETQ. Deletions cut 6 bases from V and 2 bases from J, with 18 bases between. Here the CDR3 reads CASTQTLMQAGANVLTF. CDR3 nucleotides: TGCGCCAGCACCCAAACATTGATGCAGGCTGGGGCCAACGTCCTGACTTTC. Using reference TRBV5-1 and TRBJ2-6 for the parts outside the CDR3, the full variable domain is KAGVTQTPRYLIKTRGQQVTLSCSPISGHRSVSWYQQTPGQGLQFLFEYFSETQRNKGNFPGRFSGRQFSNSRSEMNVSTLELGDSALYLCASTQTLMQAGANVLTFGAGSRLTVL.

J is TRBJ1-1 and V is TRBV7-9; possibly TRBD1 for D (6 bases). From germline, CDR1 is SEHNR and CDR2 FQNEAQ (reference sequence). Deletions cut 2 bases from V and 4 bases from J, with 20 bases between. This CDR3 contains 17 residues. The DNA of the CDR3 is TGTGCCAGCAGCTTATTACCAGGGGCGGGGGGTCTCACTGAAGCTTTCTTT. Translating it yields CASSLLPGAGGLTEAFF.

V and J are TRBV6-5 and TRBJ1-1, with D possibly TRBD1 on 6 matching bases. Looked up from germline, CDR1 is MNHEY and CDR2 is SVGAGI. Trimming removed 6 bases at V and 5 bases at J, with 10 bases between. The CDR3 covers 12 residues. The chain's CDR3 is CASRGGGTEAFF. CDR3 nucleotides: TGTGCCAGCAGAGGGGGGGGGACTGAAGCTTTCTTT.

The chain joins TRBV6-5 to TRBJ1-1, with D perhaps matching TRBD1 (5 bases). CDR3 length: 13 residues. V was clipped by 6 bases and J by 7 bases, with 15 bases between them. Looked up from germline, CDR1 is MNHEY and CDR2 is SVGAGI. CDR3 in DNA: TGTGCCAGCAGGACGGGGGAAACGGGTGAAGCTTTCTTT. Translated, it gives CASRTGETGEAFF.

The chain has TRBV6-4 and TRBJ2-3; the match to TRBD1 covers 9 bases. With 3 bases clipped from V and 4 bases from J, the junction kept 8 bases outside the gene matches. Germline CDR1 reads MRHNA; CDR2 reads SNTAGT. This CDR3 is built from 16 residues. Written as DNA, the CDR3 is TGTGCCAGCAGTGATGGAACGGGACAGGGCGCAGATACGCAGTATTTT. This gives the protein CASSDGTGQGADTQYF.

This chain links TRBV19 with TRBJ2-4, with D possibly being TRBD2 (6 bases). Trimming left V 6 bases short and J 6 bases short, with 6 bases between. Germline V gene sequence: CDR1 LNHDA, CDR2 SQIVND (reference sequence). The CDR3 extends over 11 amino acids. CDR3 residues: CASRGGNIQYF. The CDR3, as DNA: TGTGCCAGTAGGGGGGGAAACATTCAGTACTTC.

In its sample, this clone was seen once. The chain carries TRBV5-4 and TRBJ2-1, with D possibly matching TRBD2 (6 bases). Trimming left V 3 bases short and J 9 bases short, with 10 bases between. In germline, CDR1 is SGHNT, CDR2 YYREEE (reference sequence). The length of the CDR3 is 12 residues. The CDR3 DNA follows: TGTGCCAGCAGCTGGGGACTTCGTGAGCAGTTCTTC. Protein product: CASSWGLREQFF.

V usage is TRBV7-9 and J usage is TRBJ2-2; TRBD2 is a possible D gene (5 bases). The CDR3 length is 12 residues. The germline gives CDR1 SEHNR, CDR2 FQNEAQ (reference sequence). Trimming cost V 5 bases and J 8 bases, with 9 bases left between them. Written as DNA, the CDR3 is TGTGCCAGCAGCCGGGGAAAAGGGGAGCTGTTTTTT. Translation gives CASSRGKGELFF.

For this clone: Other DNA sequences from this sample encode an identical CDR3 as well. The genes are TRBV18 and TRBJ2-5; a weak D match, TRBD1 (6 bases). CDR3 size: 13 residues. Deletions cut 6 bases from V and 2 bases from J, with 10 bases between. Germline V gene sequence: CDR1 KGHSH, CDR2 LQKENI. This CDR3 reads CASSPGQQETQYF. CDR3 nucleotides: TGTGCCAGCTCCCCCGGACAGCAAGAGACCCAGTACTTC.

The CDR3 region has the DNA TGTGCCAGCAGTGAGAGGCCTCCGGGGGCCGGGGAGCTGTTTTTT. Translated, it gives CASSERPPGAGELFF. The V and J genes are TRBV2 and TRBJ2-2, with D possibly being TRBD2 (6 bases). The CDR3 contains 15 residues. V was clipped by 3 bases and J by 6 bases, with 14 bases between them. Per the germline V gene, CDR1 is SNHLY and CDR2 is FYNNEI.